These 2 T cell receptor beta chains were all obtained from the same sample, sequenced in a study of T-cell memory formation after mild COVID-19 (dated by TCRdb to about 2021). Receptor amplification or capture employed 5' RACE. The instrument given in TCRdb is Illumina NovaSeq 6000. TCRdb reran the public reads through fastp at Q25 and MiXCR, keeping productive beta chains. Here each entry gathers all rows of one CDR3 protein and keeps the most common genes and DNA. The sample profile shows about 310,000 distinct CDR3 sequences; roughly 15% of them were found once. The top ten hold more than 20% of the sample. The sequenced sample consisted of PBMCs or a T cell subset sorted from them (not recorded which). These receptors originate from a man younger than 35 who had mild COVID-19 (a few samples of this study predate the infection). The sample titles of this study are shuffled in the database, so cell type and time point are left out; the donor was told from shared clones.

This clonotype turned up a few times. The J gene is TRBJ2-1, the V gene TRBV19; 7 bases match TRBD2. The J segment lost 2 bases and the V segment lost 4 bases, leaving 5 bases of the junction unmatched. This CDR3 spans 15 amino acids. The germline gives CDR1 LNHDA, CDR2 SQIVND (reference sequence). CDR3 region: CASSTRAGPYNEQFF. The DNA of the CDR3 is TGTGCCAGTAGTACCCGAGCGGGGCCCTACAATGAGCAGTTCTTC.

This clonotype was picked up many times. The chain couples TRBV7-2 to TRBJ2-3; D possibly corresponds to TRBD2 (5 bases). The ends were cut back, 3 bases at V and 0 bases at J, with 7 bases in the middle. Germline lookup yields CDR1 SGHTA and CDR2 FQGNSA. This CDR3 has 14 amino acids. The CDR3 is CASSLRASTDTQYF. Written as DNA, the CDR3 is TGTGCCAGCAGCTTGAGGGCTAGCACAGATACGCAGTATTTT.